This passage covers 2 T cell receptor beta chains from one sample sequenced in a study of human T cells and chemical hapten exposure. TCRdb reanalysed the RACE reads using MiXCR and keeps one entry per CDR3 protein. The sample shows about 96,000 distinct CDR3 sequences, about a tenth of them seen only once. The time point was: patch test 2, 6 weeks after DPC sensitization. As for treatment: therapeutic diphenylcyclopropenone sensitization with weekly scalp DPC. Here the sequenced sample was whole blood, taken in connection with sensitization to the hapten diphenylcyclopropenone (DPC). All receptors derive from a woman aged 40 to 50 with alopecia areata. Some clones in this sample may be carry-over from other donors' samples.

This clonotype was detected only a few times. CDR3 region: CASSSQVLAQFF. The CDR3 nucleotides are TGTGCCAGCAGCTCTCAGGTTTTGGCGCAGTTCTTC. The chain is built from TRBV7-2 and TRBJ2-1; D is ambiguous. Between the trimmed V and J ends, which lost 4 bases and 12 bases, there was a span of 13 bases. Looked up from germline, CDR1 is SGHTA and CDR2 is FQGNSA. CDR3 length: 12 amino acids.

The rearrangement uses TRBV4-2 and TRBJ2-1; TRBD2 agrees at 10 bases. This CDR3 is built from 19 residues. Germline V lookup: CDR1 LGHNA, CDR2 YNFKEQ. V lost 0 bases, J lost 0 bases, and 8 bases stayed unmatched. The CDR3 DNA follows: TGTGCCAGCAGCCAAGAGTCTAGCGGGAGTGCTAGCTCCTACAATGAGCAGTTCTTC. Its translation: CASSQESSGSASSYNEQFF.